The 15 T cell receptor beta chains presented below share a single source sample, sequenced in a study of vaccination and CD4 T cells after COVID-19. No antigen has been identified for these receptors. Treatment here: approximately 10-day PBMC culture with coronavirus spike peptide pools or control peptides (ViraFEST assay). Harvesting of the unexposed donor's CD4+ T cells predated the COVID-19 pandemic (2011-2018). The Oncomine TCR Beta short-read assay sequenced DNA from cultured CD4+ T cells. Cultured CD4+ T cells yielded the extracted genomic DNA. TCRdb re-analysed the PCR reads in MiXCR, keeping a single row per CDR3 protein. The sample has fewer than 10,000 distinct CDR3 sequences, around 37% seen once; the top ten hold 25% to 30%. Sequencing input: CD4+ T cells from blood, cultured in vitro. Receptor source: a human donor in good health.

This clonotype came up a few times. J is TRBJ2-3 and V is TRBV20-1; D not resolved. The CDR3 spans 15 residues. CDR1 is DFQATT, CDR2 SNEGSKA, per germline (reference sequence). The V gene lost 5 bases and the J gene lost 5 bases, with 20 bases spanning the gap. Written as DNA, the CDR3 is TGCAGTGCTCACCCTTCCTTAGTGGGAAAAGATACGCAGTATTTT. This codes for CSAHPSLVGKDTQYF.

CDR3 nucleotide sequence: TGTGCCAGCGTCGCTCAAGCGGGAGTTGTGACCGGGGAGCTGTTTTTT. This sequence encodes CASVAQAGVVTGELFF. The chain uses TRBV2 and TRBJ2-2, with 8 bases lining up with TRBD2. Losses at the gene ends were 8 bases for V and 5 bases for J; bases not matched to a gene: 13. CDR1 is SNHLY, CDR2 FYNNEI, per germline. This CDR3 contains 16 residues.

The chain combines TRBV6-2 or TRBV6-3 with TRBJ2-5; TRBD2 is a possible D gene (6 bases). V dropped 5 bases and J dropped 3 bases, with 13 bases sitting between them. Germline V CDR1 and CDR2: MNHEY, SVGEGT. This CDR3 comprises 14 residues. CDR3 sequence reads: CASSRPGLEETQYF. In nucleotides, the CDR3 is TGTGCCAGCAGTAGACCGGGACTCGAAGAGACCCAGTACTTC.

J is TRBJ2-5 and V is TRBV14, with TRBD2 matching over 7 bases. V lost 1 base and J lost 5; bases outside the gene matches: 10. Germline V gives CDR1 SGHDN, CDR2 FVKESK. The CDR3 has 16 residues. DNA of the CDR3: TGTGCCAGCAGCCAAGGAGGTGGCGGGAGTGGTGAGACCCAGTACTTC. It specifies CASSQGGGGSGETQYF.

This rearrangement joins TRBV7-2 to TRBJ2-4, with D possibly matching TRBD2 (6 bases). CDR3 length: 16 residues. V lost 5 bases, J lost 5 bases, and 19 bases lay in between. Germline V gene sequence: CDR1 SGHTA, CDR2 FQGNSA. The CDR3 nucleotides are TGTGCCAGCAGCACCTACGGGCCGGGGGAACAAAACATTCAGTACTTC. It yields the protein CASSTYGPGEQNIQYF.

The J gene is TRBJ2-3, the V gene TRBV7-2, with no clear D. The germline gives CDR1 SGHTA, CDR2 FQGNSA. Trimming pared 5 bases from V and 7 bases from J, leaving 10 bases between. This CDR3 is 12 amino acids long. CDR3 sequence reads: CASSQVGNTQYF. The CDR3, as DNA: TGTGCCAGCAGCCAGGTCGGCAATACGCAGTATTTT.

The rearrangement links TRBV7-9 to TRBJ2-7; 7 bases line up with TRBD1. From germline, CDR1 is SEHNR and CDR2 FQNEAQ (reference sequence). This CDR3 is built from 14 residues. V trimming: 2 bases; J trimming: 0 bases; junction bases outside the gene matches: 1. CDR3 nucleotide sequence: TGTGCCAGCAGCTTACGGGACAGCTCCTACGAGCAGTACTTC. This translates into CASSLRDSSYEQYF.

This clonotype was detected only a few times. The chain joins TRBV7-9 to TRBJ2-5, with 7 bases lining up with TRBD1. The ends lost 5 bases at V and 7 bases at J; junction bases unmatched: 13. The length of the CDR3 is 15 residues. Germline V CDR1 and CDR2: SEHNR, FQNEAQ (reference sequence). In DNA, the CDR3 is TGTGCCAGCAGCGTAGGGACAGTCCGGTTGGGGACCCAGTACTTC. It yields the protein CASSVGTVRLGTQYF. The full variable domain, with the rest looked up from reference TRBV7-9 and TRBJ2-5, is DTGVSQNPRHKITKRGQNVTFRCDPISEHNRLYWYRQTLGQGPEFLTYFQNEAQLEKSRLLSDRFSAERPKGSFSTLEIQRTEQGDSAMYLCASSVGTVRLGTQYFGPGTRLLVL.

The chain employs TRBV2 and TRBJ1-4, with TRBD1 matching over 8 bases. Germline V lookup: CDR1 SNHLY, CDR2 FYNNEI. There are 14 residues in the CDR3. V shed 5 bases and J 4 bases; nucleotides not matched to a gene: 3. CDR3 in amino acids: CASSPTGGNEKLFF. CDR3 bases: TGTGCCAGCAGTCCAACAGGGGGTAATGAAAAACTGTTTTTT.

The chain is built from TRBV28 and TRBJ2-1; TRBD2 matches at 8 bases. This CDR3 is built from 14 residues. The J segment lost 3 bases and the V segment lost 8 bases, leaving 6 bases of the junction unmatched. The germline V gene has CDR1 MDHEN and CDR2 SYDVKM. CDR3 region: CASASGSIYNEQFF. CDR3 nucleotides: TGTGCCAGCGCGAGCGGGAGTATCTACAATGAGCAGTTCTTC.

This clonotype was seen a few times. The chain joins TRBV6-1 to TRBJ2-2; no clear D gene. The CDR3 has 14 residues. The ends were cut back, 7 bases at V and 1 base at J, with 10 bases in the middle. Germline CDR1 and CDR2: MNHNS and SASEGT. Written as DNA, the CDR3 is TGTGCCAGCACCCGCGAGAGGAACACCGGGGAGCTGTTTTTT. Translation: CASTRERNTGELFF.

This clonotype was observed a few times. The chain is built from TRBV7-3 and TRBJ1-1; TRBD1 aligns across 9 bases. Germline V gene data show CDR1 as SGHTA and CDR2 as FQGTGA. Losses at the gene ends were 5 bases for V and 4 bases for J; bases not matched to a gene: 11. The CDR3 consists of 16 residues. Here the CDR3 reads CASSPPGQGRFTEAFF. As DNA, the CDR3 is TGTGCCAGCAGCCCCCCGGGACAGGGCCGCTTCACTGAAGCTTTCTTT.

For the CDR3, the DNA is TGTGCCAGCAGCTTAGGGGTGAACACTGAAGCTTTCTTT. Its protein product is CASSLGVNTEAFF. V and J are TRBV11-3 and TRBJ1-1; unclear D gene. The V and J ends lost 1 base and 0 bases respectively, with 3 bases between them. The CDR3 loop spans 13 amino acids. CDR1 is SGHNT, CDR2 YENEEA, per germline. The entire variable domain, with the rest obtained from reference TRBV11-3 and TRBJ1-1, is as follows: EAGVVQSPRYKIIEKKQPVAFWCNPISGHNTLYWYLQNLGQGPELLIRYENEEAVDDSQLPKDRFSAERLKGVDSTLKIQPAELGDSAVYLCASSLGVNTEAFFGQGTRLTVV.

The J gene is TRBJ1-1, the V gene TRBV4-3; no clear D gene. V lost 0 bases and J 3 bases, leaving 5 bases between the germline ends. The CDR3 runs 13 residues. Germline assignment: CDR1 LGHNA and CDR2 YSLEER. CDR3 sequence: CASSQDSYTEAFF. The CDR3 bases are TGCGCCAGCAGCCAAGACAGTTACACTGAAGCTTTCTTT.

For the CDR3, the DNA is TGCAGTGCTAGAGACCCTGGACGAAGGGAAGAGACCCAGTACTTC. Its translation: CSARDPGRREETQYF. The genes are TRBV20-1 and TRBJ2-5; D gene ambiguous. The germline gives CDR1 DFQATT, CDR2 SNEGSKA (reference sequence). V was cut by 0 bases and J by 3 bases, with 14 bases left in between. This CDR3 has 15 residues.